One and the same sample provided the 31 T cell receptor beta chains below, sequenced in a study of T cells in Graves' hyperthyroidism and ophthalmopathy. RNA transcripts gave rise to amplified TCR beta CDR3 regions. First-round RT-PCR with HTBI primers amplified the TCR CDR3 region. One entry per CDR3 protein, called by TCRdb with MiXCR from the multiplex PCR reads. The repertoire consists of some 460,000 distinct CDR3 sequences, with around a sixth occurring once and the leading ten covering roughly 7.4%. Sequenced material: blood. Receptor source: a woman under 30 with Graves' hyperthyroidism.

V and J are TRBV4-1 and TRBJ2-3; D is uncertain. The germline V and J ends were trimmed by 2 bases and 3 bases, with 9 bases remaining between them. The CDR3 contains 14 residues. CDR1 is MGHRA and CDR2 is YSYEKL in the germline V gene. DNA for the CDR3: TGCGCCAGCAGCCAATTTCAGGTGACAGATACGCAGTATTTT. Its protein product is CASSQFQVTDTQYF.

About this clonotype itself: This could be a read error, since a much larger clone is one nucleotide away. This chain joins TRBV6-1 and TRBJ2-3; TRBD2 might be the D (6 bases). The germline V gene encodes CDR1 MNHNS and CDR2 SASEGT. V gave up 6 bases and J gave up 4 bases, with 17 bases separating them. This CDR3 has 15 amino acids. The CDR3, as DNA: TGTGCCAGCAGCGCCCGGGACTTAGACGCAGATACGCAGTATTTT. Translated, it gives CASSARDLDADTQYF.

The chain couples TRBV4-3 to TRBJ1-1, with a possible D match to TRBD1 (6 bases). V shed 3 bases and J shed 4 bases, with 36 bases lying between them. The CDR3 is 22 residues long. Germline CDR1 LGHNA, CDR2 YSLEER. CDR3 protein: CASSHGRGRGGAGTRRGTEAFF. Here the CDR3 DNA reads TGCGCCAGCAGCCACGGGAGGGGTCGGGGGGGAGCCGGGACAAGGAGGGGCACTGAAGCTTTCTTT.

Only a few counts were recorded for this clonotype. The chain employs TRBV6-1 and TRBJ1-5, with D unclear. Germline CDR1 is MNHNS and CDR2 is SASEGT. The CDR3 spans 12 residues. With 7 bases removed from V and 6 bases from J, the gap between germline ends came to 10 bases. CDR3 sequence: CASNTPGQPQHF. The CDR3, as DNA: TGTGCCAGCAATACCCCCGGTCAGCCCCAGCATTTT.

This clonotype was seen at least ten times. CDR3 coding DNA: TGTGCCAGCAGTCCATCCCAATCCTTCTACGAGCAGTACTTC. It specifies CASSPSQSFYEQYF. J is TRBJ2-7 and V is TRBV27; no firm D call. The germline V gene encodes CDR1 MNHEY and CDR2 SMNVEV (reference sequence). The CDR3 consists of 14 residues. Between the trimmed V and J ends, which lost 5 bases and 3 bases, there was a span of 14 bases.

This clonotype was detected a few times. The V and J genes are TRBV6-1 and TRBJ2-7, with 12 bases matching TRBD1. The V segment lost 5 bases and the J segment 3 bases; nucleotides outside the gene matches: 17. The CDR3 sequence is 19 residues long. CDR1 is MNHNS, CDR2 SASEGT, per germline. CDR3 nucleotides: TGTGCCAGCAGTTCATTATATAGTCCCGGGACAGGGGGCTTCTACGAGCAGTACTTC. Translating gives CASSSLYSPGTGGFYEQYF.

This clonotype was observed at least ten times. The chain couples TRBV6-6 to TRBJ2-2; D call uncertain. Between the trimmed V and J ends, which lost 2 bases and 1 base, there was a span of 8 bases. CDR1 MNHNY and CDR2 SVGAGI come from the germline V gene (reference sequence). This CDR3 contains 15 residues. The CDR3 bases are TGTGCCAGCAGTTACACGGGCGGGAACACCGGGGAGCTGTTTTTT. It codes for CASSYTGGNTGELFF.

This chain links TRBV25-1 with TRBJ1-2, with 7 positions matching TRBD1. From germline, CDR1 is MGHDK and CDR2 SYGVNS. With 0 bases clipped from V and 9 bases from J, the junction kept 10 bases outside the gene matches. The CDR3 is made up of 15 amino acids. CDR3 amino acids: CASSEYKIGGNSYTF. The DNA of the CDR3 is TGTGCCAGCAGTGAATATAAAATAGGGGGCAATAGCTACACCTTC.

This clonotype was seen at least ten times. This chain uses TRBV19 with TRBJ2-3; 7 bases agree with TRBD2. CDR1 and CDR2 (germline): LNHDA, SQIVND (reference sequence). The CDR3 has 15 residues. Trimming took 2 bases from V and 4 from J; bases not matched to a gene: 6. CDR3 DNA: TGTGCCAGTAGTATAACCGGGAGCGGGGCAGATACGCAGTATTTT. The encoded protein is CASSITGSGADTQYF.

The chain recombines TRBV5-1 with TRBJ1-6; 9 bases align to TRBD1. From germline, CDR1 is SGHRS and CDR2 YFSETQ. The CDR3 has 14 residues. The V and J ends lost 3 bases and 8 bases, in that order; junction bases with no gene match: 3. CDR3 residues: CASSSDRGYSPLHF. CDR3 in DNA: TGCGCCAGCAGCTCGGACAGGGGTTATTCACCCCTCCACTTT.

This clonotype was detected a few times. This chain connects TRBV24-1 to TRBJ2-2, with D unclear. V dropped 0 bases and J dropped 5 bases, with 6 bases sitting between them. The CDR3 length is 14 residues. Germline V gene sequence: CDR1 KGHDR, CDR2 SFDVKD. CDR3 bases: TGTGCCACCAGTGATTTGCACGGGACCGGGGAGCTGTTTTTT. Translating gives CATSDLHGTGELFF.

This sequence joins TRBV18 and TRBJ1-4; no clear D gene. Germline V gene sequence: CDR1 KGHSH, CDR2 LQKENI. V shed 3 bases and J shed 1 base, with 9 bases lying between them. CDR3 length: 15 amino acids. CDR3 sequence: CASSPRVGTNEKLFF. The CDR3 DNA reads TGTGCCAGCTCACCCCGTGTGGGAACTAATGAAAAACTGTTTTTT.

V and J are TRBV25-1 and TRBJ1-2, with TRBD1 as a possible D gene (6 bases). Germline CDR1 MGHDK, CDR2 SYGVNS. The CDR3 covers 13 residues. With 4 bases removed from V and 7 bases from J, the gap between germline ends came to 13 bases. The CDR3: CASSGYRGAGYTF. The DNA of the CDR3 is TGTGCCAGCAGTGGATACCGGGGGGCTGGCTACACCTTC.

Ten or more counts support this clonotype. The genes are TRBV12-5 and TRBJ2-1, with 8 positions matching TRBD2. With V trimmed by 2 bases and J by 9 bases, 15 bases remained unmatched. The CDR3 runs to 17 residues. The V gene's germline CDR1 is LGHNT and CDR2 FRNRAP. The CDR3: CASGLRVSSGSSGEQFF. For the CDR3, the DNA is TGTGCTAGTGGTTTGAGGGTCTCGAGCGGGAGTTCCGGTGAGCAGTTCTTC.

This clonotype was seen ten or more times. The chain uses TRBV28 and TRBJ1-2, with D unclear. V was cut by 6 bases and J by 5 bases, with 13 bases left in between. Germline CDR1 MDHEN, CDR2 SYDVKM. CDR3 length: 13 residues. CDR3 residues: CASSSEYGYGYTF. The DNA of the CDR3 is TGTGCCAGCAGCTCCGAATACGGGTATGGCTACACCTTC.

This clonotype came up many times. J is TRBJ2-2 and V is TRBV6-6; TRBD2 matches 7 bases. After removal of 2 bases from V and 6 bases from J, the junction contained 3 bases not matched to a gene. Germline V CDR1 and CDR2: MNHNY, SVGAGI (reference sequence). The CDR3 is 14 residues long. CDR3 nucleotide sequence: TGTGCCAGCAGTTACCTGGGACTACCCGGGGAGCTGTTTTTT. This sequence encodes CASSYLGLPGELFF.

This clonotype was seen ten or more times. The chain combines TRBV14 with TRBJ2-5; tentatively, D is TRBD2 (6 bases). CDR1 and CDR2 (germline): SGHDN, FVKESK. There are 15 residues in the CDR3. Between the trimmed V and J ends, which lost 4 bases and 2 bases, there was a span of 14 bases. Here the CDR3 reads CASSRRLAGQETQYF. CDR3 nucleotides: TGTGCCAGCAGCCGTCGCCTCGCGGGGCAAGAGACCCAGTACTTC.

Concerning this clonotype: A much bigger clone sits one base away, suggesting this may be a read error. This likely comes from a read error, as the CDR3 has no conserved phenylalanine or tryptophan at its end. The V gene is TRBV7-9, the J gene TRBJ2-7; D gene unclear. The CDR3 spans 14 residues. Per germline, CDR1 SEHNR and CDR2 FQNEAQ (reference sequence). Trimming stripped 2 bases from V and 2 bases from J, with 10 bases between. CDR3 in DNA: TGTGCCAGCAGCTTAACAGAGCCTCCCTACGAGCAGTACTCC. Amino acid sequence: CASSLTEPPYEQYS.

There are many counts of this clonotype. The rearrangement links TRBV11-2 to TRBJ1-3; D is unclear. This CDR3 spans 14 amino acids. V dropped 5 bases and J dropped 5 bases, with 13 bases sitting between them. Germline V gene data show CDR1 as SGHAT and CDR2 as FQNNGV. The CDR3 protein is CASSLLRARNTIYF. CDR3 nucleotide sequence: TGTGCCAGCAGCCTGCTCCGAGCGAGAAACACCATATATTTT.

This chain uses TRBV13 with TRBJ2-1, with D tentatively TRBD1 or TRBD2 (5 bases each). The V end was cut by 6 bases, the J end by 0 bases, with 15 bases between. This CDR3 comprises 16 residues. CDR1 and CDR2 (germline): PRHDT, FYEKMQ (reference sequence). In DNA form, the CDR3 reads TGTGCCAGCAGGGGACGCCGGGACCACTCCTACAATGAGCAGTTCTTC. As protein: CASRGRRDHSYNEQFF.

In regard to this clonotype: Its ends do not fully match the called genes, so a read error is possible. The rearrangement links TRBV20-1 to TRBJ1-4; D is possibly TRBD1 (6 bases). The CDR3 is 16 residues long. Germline lookup yields CDR1 DFQATT and CDR2 SNEGSKA (reference sequence). The CDR3 DNA reads TGCAGTGCTGGAGATCTAACACAGGGCGTGACTGAAAAACTGTTTTTT. It encodes CSAGDLTQGVTEKLFF.

This clonotype was observed many times. The CDR3 here is CATSDRTFSTDTQYF. The CDR3, as DNA: TGTGCCACCAGTGATAGGACATTTAGCACAGATACGCAGTATTTT. The chain has TRBV24-1 and TRBJ2-3; a weak D match, TRBD1 (5 bases). The CDR3 extends over 15 amino acids. Germline CDR1 KGHDR, CDR2 SFDVKD. V was pared by 3 bases and J by 0 bases, with 9 bases between.

This clonotype appeared many times. This chain joins TRBV4-1 and TRBJ2-7; 7 bases line up with TRBD1. This CDR3 spans 14 amino acids. CDR1 MGHRA and CDR2 YSYEKL come from the germline V gene. V shed 1 base, J shed 5 bases, and the junction held 5 bases outside the gene matches. The CDR3 sequence is CASSQARGSHEQYF. For the CDR3, the DNA is TGCGCCAGCAGCCAAGCCAGGGGGAGTCACGAGCAGTACTTC.

This clonotype occurred many times. V is TRBV9 and J is TRBJ2-7; perhaps TRBD2 as D (5 bases). V lost 4 bases to trimming and J lost 1 base, with 15 bases between them. Germline-derived CDR1 and CDR2 are SGDLS and YYNGEE. The CDR3 length is 15 residues. This CDR3 reads CASSPRLYSSYEQYF. For the CDR3, the DNA is TGTGCCAGCAGCCCCCGACTATATAGTTCCTACGAGCAGTACTTC.

The chain carries TRBV19 and TRBJ2-3; D not certain. From germline, CDR1 is LNHDA and CDR2 SQIVND (reference sequence). V lost 3 bases, J lost 3 bases, and 7 bases lay in between. CDR3 length: 13 amino acids. The CDR3 bases are TGTGCCAGTAGTATTTGGGGTACAGATACGCAGTATTTT. It is translated as CASSIWGTDTQYF.

There are a few counts of this clonotype. V usage is TRBV19 and J usage is TRBJ2-1, with 11 bases matching TRBD2. J was trimmed by 2 bases and V by 9 bases; bases with no gene match: 12. Germline V gene sequence: CDR1 LNHDA, CDR2 SQIVND (reference sequence). The CDR3 has 17 amino acids. The CDR3 is CASTSPPLAGAYNEQFF. The CDR3 coding sequence is TGTGCCAGCACGAGCCCTCCACTAGCGGGGGCCTACAATGAGCAGTTCTTC.

This clonotype was seen more than once but under ten times. The chain links TRBV27 to TRBJ2-2; D is tentatively TRBD1 or TRBD2 (5 bases each). Germline V lookup: CDR1 MNHEY, CDR2 SMNVEV (reference sequence). The V and J ends lost 3 bases and 0 bases respectively, with 8 bases between them. The CDR3 has 15 amino acids. The CDR3 DNA is TGTGCCAGCAGTTTGTGGGACGCGAACACCGGGGAGCTGTTTTTT. Its protein product is CASSLWDANTGELFF.

Points on this clonotype: This sequence may be a read error, since a much larger clone differs from it by one base. The rearrangement joins TRBV7-9 to TRBJ1-5; TRBD1 matches 7 bases. V trimming: 5 bases; J trimming: 0 bases; junction bases outside the gene matches: 10. The CDR3 sequence is 17 residues long. CDR1 and CDR2 from the germline V gene are SEHNR and FQNEAQ (reference sequence). Here the CDR3 DNA reads TGTGCCAGCAGCCCGAGGACAGGAGAGAATAGCAATCAGCCCCAGCATTTT. It is translated as CASSPRTGENSNQPQHF.

This clonotype was detected ten times or more. The rearrangement uses TRBV27 and TRBJ2-1; a possible D gene is TRBD1 (6 bases). There are 16 residues in the CDR3. With 3 bases removed from V and 6 bases from J, the gap between germline ends came to 18 bases. The germline V gene has CDR1 MNHEY and CDR2 SMNVEV (reference sequence). The CDR3 here is CASSFQPGPRGNEQFF. CDR3 coding DNA: TGTGCCAGCAGTTTCCAGCCGGGCCCCAGGGGCAATGAGCAGTTCTTC.

The rearrangement uses TRBV5-6 and TRBJ2-7, with 7 bases matching TRBD2. This CDR3 contains 16 residues. Germline lookup yields CDR1 SGHDT and CDR2 YYEEEE. After removal of 4 bases from V and 5 bases from J, the junction contained 15 bases not matched to a gene. Here the CDR3 DNA reads TGTGCCAGCAGCCCTTCGGGGGAGGGCCTGGAGCACGAGCAGTACTTC. Protein: CASSPSGEGLEHEQYF.

At least ten counts were recorded for this clonotype. This chain links TRBV6-1 with TRBJ2-7, with 10 bases lining up with TRBD1. CDR1 and CDR2 from the germline V gene are MNHNS and SASEGT. The CDR3 loop spans 15 amino acids. J gave up 4 bases and V 6 bases, and 9 bases lay outside the gene matches. CDR3 protein: CASRAPGQGGYEQYF. The CDR3 DNA follows: TGTGCCAGCAGAGCCCCCGGACAGGGGGGATACGAGCAGTACTTC.